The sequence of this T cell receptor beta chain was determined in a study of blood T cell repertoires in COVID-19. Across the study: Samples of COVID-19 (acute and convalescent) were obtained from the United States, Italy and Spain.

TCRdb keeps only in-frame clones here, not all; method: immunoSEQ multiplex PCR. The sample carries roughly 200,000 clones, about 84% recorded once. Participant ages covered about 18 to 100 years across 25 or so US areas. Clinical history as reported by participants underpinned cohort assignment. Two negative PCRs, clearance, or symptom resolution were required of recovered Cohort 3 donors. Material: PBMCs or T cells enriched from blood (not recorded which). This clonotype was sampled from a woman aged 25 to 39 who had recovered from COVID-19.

DNA for the CDR3: TGTGCCAGCAACACTCAGGGCGGATATGGCTACACCTTC. It encodes CASNTQGGYGYTF. V is TRBV6-5 and J is TRBJ1-2, with a tentative D call TRBD1 (5 bases). Looked up from germline, CDR1 is MNHEY and CDR2 is SVGAGI. This CDR3 is built from 13 residues. V was shortened by 7 bases and J by 5 bases, with 14 bases between the two germline ends.